What follows is one TCR beta chain and its context. The antigen it recognizes is unknown. At one of its ends the junction is not consistent with the germline gene, which may arise from a read error. This entry comes from a study of blood T cells in healthy people across ages (dated by TCRdb to between 2014 and 2017). Context from the whole study: In model experiments, template switching captured roughly one uniquely barcoded TCR beta cDNA molecule for every two T cells. Donors of different ages were randomly distributed across sequencing lanes to avoid experimental bias. Four age groups were formed from the donors: young (average approximately 15 years), middle-aged (around 39), aged (62) and long-lived (about 80). Using the same blood draw, the study looked at two additional independent replicas of 1 million unique cDNA reads for two donors, one aged 18 to 29 and the other aged 80 or older. Using deep sequencing normalized with unique cDNA molecular identifiers, the study measured how TCR beta repertoire diversity changes with age.

The CDR3, from cysteine to phenylalanine, totals 14 residues. Of all the DNA, just the CDR3 is kept, 42 bases in frame from base 1. According to the germline V gene, CDR1 reads SGHRS and CDR2 reads YFSETQ. The library was built by means of 5' RACE. Instrument used: Illumina HiSeq 2500. A second PCR of about 6 to 11 cycles was run with a J-beta primer mix and a sample-barcoded 5' primer. A unique molecular identifier was introduced onto each TCR beta cDNA molecule by a template-switch 5' adaptor carrying 12 random nucleotides. Each sample yielded at least 2.5 million CDR3-containing paired-end reads. First-strand cDNA synthesis was performed from all RNA using the Mint cDNA synthesis kit, with priming by a TRBC-specific oligonucleotide. Following uracil-DNA glycosylase treatment, a first 18-cycle PCR with universal primers M1SS and BC2_uni_R was performed on all cDNA. On the study's bioinformatics: For normalization, 1 million high-quality reads were randomly selected from each sample, with every read carrying a distinct molecular identifier. Reads sharing molecular identifiers were discarded rather than binned into consensus sequences. MiTCR, set to a Q25 quality threshold and the strictest error-elimination algorithm, was used for CDR3 identification, clonotype clustering and error correction. Lower-bound total TCR beta diversity was estimated with a nonparametric unseen species model using Euler transformation. TCRdb itself trimmed the public reads at Q25 with fastp, ran MiXCR and retained productive beta chains. Here each entry gathers all rows of one CDR3 protein and keeps the most common genes and DNA. TCRdb's processing, not the authors' own work, is the source of the V and J calls. Counted in this sample were 950,000 to 1,200,000 distinct CDR3 sequences; 35% to 45% of them appeared once. The top ten constitute over 10% of the sample.

General conclusions and limits of the study: Because profiling used bulk unsorted PBMCs, naive and antigen-experienced compartments could not be compared conclusively. Observed TCR beta diversity per million T cells fell roughly linearly with age, and a significant reduction was already apparent by age around 40. Total diversity estimates from one million sequenced T cells were considered lower bounds and underestimates. A strong correlation was found between observed TCR beta diversity and the percentage of naive T cells measured by flow cytometry. Compared with the aged group, the long-lived group had more naive CD4+ T cells, fewer expanded clones and increased TCR diversity, a pattern suggesting age selection. Because donor CMV infection status was unknown, age-related changes in expanded clonotypes were potentially confounded.

The donors were some 39 Caucasian individuals from Russia, aged roughly 6 to 90 years, who were systemically healthy. Around 10 milliliters of peripheral blood were collected from each donor into EDTA-treated Vacutainer tubes. PBMCs were isolated by Ficoll-Paque density-gradient centrifugation, with at least 6 million obtained per sample. Total RNA was extracted from PBMCs with Trizol reagent, with at least 5 micrograms obtained per sample. For every donor, flow cytometry on a PBMC aliquot measured the percentage of naive CD45RAhigh/CD27high T cells. The rearranged chain carries TRBV5-1 and TRBJ2-3; no D gene is confidently identified. The origin of this receptor is a man between 18 and 35 years old in good health. The sequenced material came from blood. The CDR3: CASSLSVGSDAQYF. In nucleotides, the sequence is TGCGCCAGCAGCTTGTCCGTAGGGTCAGATGCGCAGTATTTT.